A single sample is the source of the 26 T cell receptor beta chains below, sequenced in a study of identical twins. TCRdb re-called the 5' RACE reads through MiXCR, storing one row per CDR3 protein. Here the sample spans 1.5 million or so distinct CDR3 sequences, roughly 35% being singletons. Source material: cord blood. The receptors here all came from a newborn girl in good health.

Only one count was recorded for this clonotype. A junction end diverges from the germline sequence, so it may reflect a read error. The chain has TRBV12-3 or TRBV12-4 and TRBJ2-3; perhaps D is TRBD1 or TRBD2 (5 bases each). The CDR3 covers 14 residues. The CDR3 loop reads CASSFAGNTGTQYF. The CDR3 DNA reads TGTGCCAGCAGTTTTGCGGGCAACACAGGTACGCAGTATTTT.

The chain couples TRBV5-1 to TRBJ1-6, with D uncertain. V lost 1 base, J lost 6 bases, and 8 bases lay in between. CDR1 is SGHRS, CDR2 YFSETQ, per germline. This CDR3 is 14 amino acids long. The CDR3 loop reads CASSLSQRNSPLHF. The DNA of the CDR3 is TGCGCCAGCAGCTTGTCCCAGCGTAATTCACCCCTCCACTTT.

This clonotype was detected a few times. The chain carries TRBV4-1 and TRBJ2-1; TRBD2 matches 9 bases. J was trimmed by 3 bases and V by 1 base; bases with no gene match: 10. Germline V gene sequence: CDR1 MGHRA, CDR2 YSYEKL. This CDR3 has 18 amino acids. This CDR3 reads CASSQGGSGRPFYNEQFF. CDR3 DNA sequence: TGCGCCAGCAGCCAAGGAGGGAGCGGGAGGCCCTTCTACAATGAGCAGTTCTTC.

The V gene is TRBV19, the J gene TRBJ2-4; D may be TRBD1 (5 bases). Germline V gene data show CDR1 as LNHDA and CDR2 as SQIVND (reference sequence). The CDR3 contains 14 residues. V gave up 3 bases and J gave up 2 bases, with 8 bases separating them. The CDR3 loop reads CASSIGQSKNIQYF. CDR3 nucleotide sequence: TGTGCCAGTAGTATCGGACAATCCAAAAACATTCAGTACTTC.

V gene TRBV20-1 combines with J gene TRBJ2-3, with TRBD2 identical over 11 bases. The J segment lost 5 bases and the V segment lost 1 base, leaving 8 bases of the junction unmatched. Germline V gene lookup returns CDR1 DFQATT and CDR2 SNEGSKA (reference sequence). CDR3 length: 16 amino acids. The CDR3 here is CSARAYRGLAGDTQYF. The CDR3 DNA reads as TGCAGTGCTAGAGCTTACCGCGGACTAGCGGGAGATACGCAGTATTTT.

The chain couples TRBV6-5 to TRBJ2-3, with 12 bases matching TRBD2. Trimming removed 4 bases from V and 1 base from J; junction bases left unmatched: 6. The CDR3 is 17 amino acids. Per germline, CDR1 MNHEY and CDR2 SVGAGI. DNA of the CDR3: TGTGCCAGCAGTTGGGCACTAGCGGGAGGTGGCACAGATACGCAGTATTTT. Its translation is CASSWALAGGGTDTQYF.

J is TRBJ2-1 and V is TRBV21-1; TRBD1, the D gene given by the table, was not confirmed from the DNA. TRBV21-1 is annotated as a pseudogene. CDR3 length: 15 amino acids. The DNA of the CDR3 is TGTGCCAGCAGCAAAGGTGCCCTCTCGACAGGGGGGCAGTTCTTC. This gives the protein CASSKGALSTGGQFF.

The chain is built from TRBV7-2 and TRBJ1-2, with D hard to call. CDR1 and CDR2 from the germline V gene are SGHTA and FQGNSA. The V gene lost 1 base and the J gene lost 5 bases, with 11 bases spanning the gap. The CDR3 contains 14 residues. CDR3 loop: CASSLEVSGYGYTF. CDR3 bases: TGTGCCAGCAGCTTAGAGGTGTCTGGGTATGGCTACACCTTC.

About this clonotype itself: Germline and junction disagree at one end, which may indicate a read error. The chain recombines TRBV27 with TRBJ2-5; TRBD1 is a possible D gene (5 bases). The J call may be mistaken, given a closer DNA end match to TRBJ2-7. CDR1 MNHEY and CDR2 SMNVEV come from the germline V gene (reference sequence). This CDR3 spans 12 amino acids. The CDR3: CATSDQGFEQYF. CDR3 DNA: TGTGCCACCAGTGATCAGGGTTTCGAGCAGTACTTC.

The chain has TRBV5-1 and TRBJ1-1; 7 positions match TRBD1. V trimming: 4 bases; J trimming: 0 bases; junction bases outside the gene matches: 6. The CDR3 covers 15 residues. Germline V CDR1 and CDR2: SGHRS, YFSETQ. The CDR3 reads CASSGGDRVNTEAFF. CDR3 nucleotides: TGCGCCAGCAGCGGGGGAGACAGGGTGAACACTGAAGCTTTCTTT.

This clonotype has only a few counts. The chain carries TRBV21-1 and TRBJ1-2. TRBV21-1 is given as a pseudogene. The CDR3 is 14 amino acids. The CDR3 DNA reads TGTGCCAGCAGCAAAAAAAGACCCGAATCGGGCTACACCTTC. Amino acids: CASSKKRPESGYTF.

The genes are TRBV6-5 and TRBJ1-5; D remains ambiguous. The germline V gene encodes CDR1 MNHEY and CDR2 SVGAGI. V lost 4 bases, J lost 0 bases, and 10 bases lay in between. This CDR3 region has 15 residues. The CDR3 DNA is TGTGCCAGCAGTTTTGGACCCTTTAGCAATCAGCCCCAGCATTTT. This codes for CASSFGPFSNQPQHF.

As regards this clonotype: The junction departs from germline at one end; a sequencing error may be responsible. V is TRBV12-3 or TRBV12-4 and J is TRBJ2-3; 9 bases map to TRBD1. This CDR3 has 18 residues. CDR3 coding DNA: TGTGCCGGCAGTTTAGGTTATGAGGGGACAGGGTGGACAGATACGCAGTATTTT. Protein product: CAGSLGYEGTGWTDTQYF.

A few counts support this clonotype. The rearrangement links TRBV20-1 to TRBJ2-7; TRBD2 matches 8 bases. CDR1 and CDR2 from the germline V gene are DFQATT and SNEGSKA (reference sequence). CDR3 length: 15 amino acids. The ends lost 2 bases at V and 1 base at J; junction bases unmatched: 7. CDR3 protein: CSARPRTSSSYEQYF. For the CDR3, the DNA is TGCAGTGCTAGACCTAGGACTAGCAGTTCCTACGAGCAGTACTTC.

This clonotype has more than one count but fewer than ten. The gene calls are TRBV7-2 and TRBJ1-4; D unclear. The germline gives CDR1 SGHTA, CDR2 FQGNSA. The V gene lost 1 base and the J gene lost 5 bases, with 11 bases spanning the gap. The CDR3 covers 15 residues. The CDR3 DNA sequence: TGTGCCAGCAGCTTAGGAGACCTAGTCAATGAAAAACTGTTTTTT. Protein: CASSLGDLVNEKLFF. Based on the CDR3 plus reference TRBV7-2 and TRBJ1-4, the full variable domain is GAGVSQSPSNKVTEKGKDVELRCDPISGHTALYWYRQSLGQGLEFLIYFQGNSAPDKSGLPSDRFSAERTGGSVSTLTIQRTQQEDSAVYLCASSLGDLVNEKLFFGSGTQLSVL.

This clonotype has more than one count but fewer than ten. V gene TRBV12-3 or TRBV12-4 combines with J gene TRBJ2-1; TRBD2 aligns across 10 bases. Unmatched junction bases numbered 6, after V lost 7 bases and J lost 6 bases. This CDR3 is 14 amino acids long. The CDR3 sequence: CASNPGLAANEQFF. The CDR3 DNA follows: TGTGCCAGCAACCCCGGACTAGCGGCCAATGAGCAGTTCTTC.

The DNA for the CDR3 is TGCGCCAGCAGCTCCAAACTGTTTTTT. This sequence encodes CASSSKLFF. V usage is TRBV5-1 and J usage is TRBJ1-4, with no clear D. CDR3 size: 9 residues. CDR1 is SGHRS and CDR2 is YFSETQ in the germline V gene. V lost 3 bases to trimming and J lost 11 bases, with 2 bases between them.

As to this clonotype: At one boundary the junction diverges from the germline segment, which might be a read error. The chain combines TRBV12-3 or TRBV12-4 with TRBJ2-7; D call uncertain. This CDR3 spans 14 amino acids. DNA for the CDR3: TGTGCCAGCGGTTTATCGGTGGATTACTACGAGCAGTACTTC. This encodes CASGLSVDYYEQYF.

The chain carries TRBV29-1 and TRBJ2-2, with a tentative D call TRBD2 (6 bases). The CDR3 runs to 13 residues. With 2 bases removed from V and 3 bases from J, the gap between germline ends came to 7 bases. Per the germline V gene, CDR1 is SQVTM and CDR2 is ANQGSEA. The CDR3 DNA is TGCAGCGTTGAAAGGAGGGACACCGGGGAGCTGTTTTTT. As protein: CSVERRDTGELFF.

The chain carries TRBV12-3 or TRBV12-4 and TRBJ2-5; D possibly corresponds to TRBD1 (5 bases). The CDR3 covers 14 residues. Trimming pared 1 base from V and 3 bases from J, leaving 9 bases between. CDR3 bases: TGTGCCAGCAGTTTAGGATTCAGGGAAGAGACCCAGTACTTC. Translated: CASSLGFREETQYF.

V is TRBV29-1 and J is TRBJ2-3; D might be TRBD1 or TRBD2, each matching 5 bases. V was trimmed by 4 bases and J by 1 base, leaving 15 bases between them. From germline, CDR1 is SQVTM and CDR2 ANQGSEA. CDR3 length: 15 residues. DNA of the CDR3: TGCAGCGTTGCCGAGGGGCTGTGGGGCACAGATACGCAGTATTTT. Translation gives CSVAEGLWGTDTQYF.

The chain couples TRBV20-1 to TRBJ2-3, with D tentatively TRBD1 or TRBD2 (6 bases each). CDR1 and CDR2 (germline): DFQATT, SNEGSKA (reference sequence). Trimming shortened V by 1 base and J by 1 base, and 12 bases separated the two germline ends. There are 15 residues in the CDR3. The CDR3 loop reads CSARVPGAGTDTQYF. The CDR3 DNA follows: TGCAGTGCTAGAGTCCCGGGGGCCGGCACAGATACGCAGTATTTT.

This clonotype was counted a few times. The chain uses TRBV12-5 and TRBJ2-1, with TRBD2 identical over 14 bases. Germline loops: CDR1 LGHNT, CDR2 FRNRAP. This CDR3 is 16 amino acids long. Trimming removed 0 bases from V and 8 bases from J; junction bases left unmatched: 3. The CDR3 loop reads CASGLVGTSGGYEQFF. The CDR3 bases are TGTGCTAGTGGTTTGGTAGGGACTAGCGGGGGTTATGAGCAGTTCTTC.

The rearrangement links TRBV20-1 to TRBJ2-1; D is undetermined. Germline CDR1 and CDR2: DFQATT and SNEGSKA (reference sequence). Trimming took 0 bases from V and 12 from J, leaving 15 bases between them. This CDR3 region has 13 residues. DNA of the CDR3: TGCAGTGCTAGAGATCCAGTTTCTTACGGGCAGTTCTTC. It yields the protein CSARDPVSYGQFF.

This clonotype was recorded a few times. This chain links TRBV6-2 or TRBV6-3 with TRBJ2-1; 7 bases are a match to TRBD2. CDR1 and CDR2 (germline): MNHEY, SVGEGT. With V trimmed by 7 bases and J by 8 bases, 5 bases remained unmatched. This CDR3 has 12 amino acids. CDR3 bases: TGTGCCAGCAAGGGCGGGAGTCATGAGCAGTTCTTC. Amino acid sequence: CASKGGSHEQFF.

This clonotype has more than one count but fewer than ten. This sequence joins TRBV7-2 and TRBJ2-5; TRBD1 matches 8 bases. CDR1 and CDR2 from the germline V gene are SGHTA and FQGNSA. V shed 1 base and J 1 base; nucleotides not matched to a gene: 2. The CDR3 covers 15 residues. CDR3 coding DNA: TGTGCCAGCAGCTTAGTCAGGGGGCCCCAAGAGACCCAGTACTTC. This sequence encodes CASSLVRGPQETQYF.